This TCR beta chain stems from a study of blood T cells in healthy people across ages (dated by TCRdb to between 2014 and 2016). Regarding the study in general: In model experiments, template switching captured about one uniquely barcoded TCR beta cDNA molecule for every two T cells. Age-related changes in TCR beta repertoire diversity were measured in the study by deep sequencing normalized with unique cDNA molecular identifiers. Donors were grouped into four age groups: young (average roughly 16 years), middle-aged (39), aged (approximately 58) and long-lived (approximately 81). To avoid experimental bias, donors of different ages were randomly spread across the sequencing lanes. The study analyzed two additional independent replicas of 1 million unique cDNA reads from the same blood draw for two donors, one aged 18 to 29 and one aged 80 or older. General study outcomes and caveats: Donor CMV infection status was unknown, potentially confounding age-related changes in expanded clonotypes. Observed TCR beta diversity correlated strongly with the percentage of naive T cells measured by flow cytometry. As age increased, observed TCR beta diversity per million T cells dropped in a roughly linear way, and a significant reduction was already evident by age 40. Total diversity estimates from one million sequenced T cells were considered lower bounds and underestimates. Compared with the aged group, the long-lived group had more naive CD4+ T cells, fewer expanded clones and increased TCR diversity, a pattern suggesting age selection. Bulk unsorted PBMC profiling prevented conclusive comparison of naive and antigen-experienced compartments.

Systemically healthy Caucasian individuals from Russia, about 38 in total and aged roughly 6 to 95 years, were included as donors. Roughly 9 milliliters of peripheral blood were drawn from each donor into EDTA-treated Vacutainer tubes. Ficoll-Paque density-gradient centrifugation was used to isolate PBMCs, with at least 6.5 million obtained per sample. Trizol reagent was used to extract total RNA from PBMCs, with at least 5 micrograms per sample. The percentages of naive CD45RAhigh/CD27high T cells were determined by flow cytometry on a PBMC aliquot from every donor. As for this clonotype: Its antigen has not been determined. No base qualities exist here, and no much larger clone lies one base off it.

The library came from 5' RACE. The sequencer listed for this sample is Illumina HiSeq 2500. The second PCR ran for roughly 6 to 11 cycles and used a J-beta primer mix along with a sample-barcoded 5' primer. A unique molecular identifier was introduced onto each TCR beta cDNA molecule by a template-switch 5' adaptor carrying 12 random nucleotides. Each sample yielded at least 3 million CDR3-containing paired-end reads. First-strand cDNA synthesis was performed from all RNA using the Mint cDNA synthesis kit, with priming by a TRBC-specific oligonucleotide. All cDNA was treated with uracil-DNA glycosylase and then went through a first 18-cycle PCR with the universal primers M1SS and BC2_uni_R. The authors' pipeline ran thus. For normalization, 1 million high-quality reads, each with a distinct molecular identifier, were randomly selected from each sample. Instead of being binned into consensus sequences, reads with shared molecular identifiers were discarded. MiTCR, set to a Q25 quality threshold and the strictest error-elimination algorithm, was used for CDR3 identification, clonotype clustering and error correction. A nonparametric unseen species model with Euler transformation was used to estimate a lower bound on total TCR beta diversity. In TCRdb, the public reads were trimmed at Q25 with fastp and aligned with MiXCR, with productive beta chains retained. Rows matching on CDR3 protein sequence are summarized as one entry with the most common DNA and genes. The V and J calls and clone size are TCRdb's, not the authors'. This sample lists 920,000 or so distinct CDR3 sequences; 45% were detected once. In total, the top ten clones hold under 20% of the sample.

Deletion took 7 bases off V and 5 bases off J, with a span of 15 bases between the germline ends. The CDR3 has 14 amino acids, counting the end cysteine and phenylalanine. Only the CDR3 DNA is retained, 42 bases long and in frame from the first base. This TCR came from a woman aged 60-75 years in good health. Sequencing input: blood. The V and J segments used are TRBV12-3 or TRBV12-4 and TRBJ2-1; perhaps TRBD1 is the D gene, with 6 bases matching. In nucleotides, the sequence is TGTGCCAGCAAGTGGGCAGGGGCCAACAATGAGCAGTTCTTC. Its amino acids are CASKWAGANNEQFF.